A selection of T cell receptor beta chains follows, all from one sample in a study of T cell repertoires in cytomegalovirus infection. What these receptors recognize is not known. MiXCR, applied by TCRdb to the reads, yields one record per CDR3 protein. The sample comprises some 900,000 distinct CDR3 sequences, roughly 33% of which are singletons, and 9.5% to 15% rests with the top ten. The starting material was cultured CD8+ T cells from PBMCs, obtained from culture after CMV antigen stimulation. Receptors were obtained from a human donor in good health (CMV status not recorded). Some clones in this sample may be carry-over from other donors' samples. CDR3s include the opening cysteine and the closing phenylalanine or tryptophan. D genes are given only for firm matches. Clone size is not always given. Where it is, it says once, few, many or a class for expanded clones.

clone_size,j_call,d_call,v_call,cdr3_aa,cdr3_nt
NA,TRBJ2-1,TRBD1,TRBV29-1,CSVEGDSYNEQFF,TGCAGCGTTGAAGGGGACAGCTACAATGAGCAGTTCTTC
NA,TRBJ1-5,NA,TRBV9,CASSPEGVRPEQPQHF,TGTGCCAGCAGCCCGGAGGGGGTCCGTCCGGAGCAGCCCCAGCATTTT
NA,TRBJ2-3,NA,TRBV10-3,CAIRGGTYTDTQYF,TGTGCCATCAGGGGCGGGACTTACACAGATACGCAGTATTTT
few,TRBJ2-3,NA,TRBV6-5,CASSYVQPSSTDTQYF,TGTGCCAGCAGTTACGTCCAGCCTTCTAGCACAGATACGCAGTATTTT
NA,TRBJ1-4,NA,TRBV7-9,CASSLSWSNEKLFF,TGTGCCAGCAGCTTAAGTTGGTCTAATGAAAAACTGTTTTTT
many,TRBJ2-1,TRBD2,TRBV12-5,CASSGGSYNEQFF,TGTGCCAGCAGCGGGGGCTCCTACAATGAGCAGTTCTTC
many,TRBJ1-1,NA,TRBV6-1,CASSDEGGGTEAFF,TGTGCCAGCAGTGATGAGGGTGGCGGGACTGAAGCTTTCTTT
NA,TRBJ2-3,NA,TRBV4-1,CASSQENRGTDTQYF,TGTGCCAGCAGCCAAGAGAATCGAGGCACAGATACGCAGTATTTT
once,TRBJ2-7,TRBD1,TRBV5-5,CASSPTGPEQYF,TGTGCCAGCAGTCCGACAGGGCCCGAGCAGTACTTC
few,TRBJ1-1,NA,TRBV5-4,CASSLVFDKPLNTEAFF,TGTGCCAGCAGCTTGGTTTTTGACAAGCCACTGAACACTGAAGCTTTCTTT
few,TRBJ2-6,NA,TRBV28,CASRAHRSGANVLTF,TGTGCCAGCAGAGCCCACCGATCTGGGGCCAACGTCCTGACTTTC
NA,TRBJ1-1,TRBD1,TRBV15,CATSRRTGVTEAFF,TGTGCCACCAGCAGACGGACAGGGGTTACTGAAGCTTTCTTT
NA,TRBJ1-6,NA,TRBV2,CASSEPGYNSPLHF,TGTGCCAGCAGTGAACCGGGTTATAATTCACCCCTCCACTTT
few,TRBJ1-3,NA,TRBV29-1,CSVGTASGNTIYF,TGCAGCGTGGGGACGGCCTCTGGAAACACCATATATTTT
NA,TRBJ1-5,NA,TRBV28,CAASNRVVRNQPQHF,TGTGCCGCTTCGAACAGGGTTGTACGCAATCAGCCCCAGCATTTT
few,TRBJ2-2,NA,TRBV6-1,CANRGAGGRTGELFF,TGTGCCAACCGGGGGGCAGGGGGCCGGACCGGGGAGCTGTTTTTT
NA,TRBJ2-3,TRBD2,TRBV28,CASSLTSGGNTHYF,TGTGCCAGCAGTTTGACTAGCGGGGGGAATACGCACTATTTT
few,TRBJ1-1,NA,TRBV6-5,CASSYTRTGNTEAFF,TGTGCCAGCAGTTACACTAGGACGGGGAACACTGAAGCTTTCTTT
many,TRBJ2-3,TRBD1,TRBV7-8,CASSLNWQGAGTDTQYF,TGTGCCAGCAGCTTAAATTGGCAGGGGGCGGGCACAGATACGCAGTATTTT
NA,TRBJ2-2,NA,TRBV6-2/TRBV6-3,CASSYGIGELFF,TGTGCCAGCAGTTATGGGATCGGGGAGCTGTTTTTT
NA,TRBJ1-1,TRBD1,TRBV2,CASSLDRAVVSMNTEAFF,TGTGCCAGCAGCCTTGACAGGGCGGTAGTTTCTATGAACACTGAAGCTTTCTTT
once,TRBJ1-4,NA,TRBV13,CASSLGTGSEKLFF,TGTGCCAGCAGCTTAGGGACAGGATCCGAAAAACTGTTTTTT
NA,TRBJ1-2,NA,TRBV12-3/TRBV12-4,CASSPQRGGENGYTF,TGTGCCAGCAGTCCCCAACGGGGGGGCGAGAACGGCTACACCTTC
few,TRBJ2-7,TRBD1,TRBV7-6,CASSRRDRPSYEQYF,TGTGCCAGCAGCCGAAGGGACAGACCCTCCTACGAGCAGTACTTC
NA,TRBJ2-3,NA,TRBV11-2,CASSPRGRGRITDTQYF,TGTGCCAGCAGCCCCCGGGGGCGGGGACGCATCACAGATACGCAGTATTTT
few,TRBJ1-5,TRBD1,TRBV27,CASSIQGAYQPQHF,TGTGCCAGCAGCATACAGGGGGCCTACCAGCCCCAGCATTTT
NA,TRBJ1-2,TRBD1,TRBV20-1,CSARDKYEDRGYGYTF,TGCAGTGCTAGAGATAAATACGAAGACAGGGGCTATGGCTACACCTTC